This T cell receptor beta chain was captured in a study of T cell responses to AZD1222 COVID-19 vaccine. Details on this clone: Its antigen is as yet unknown.

Study results and caveats: Epitopes outside B.1.351 and B.1.1.7 mutated regions reportedly drew nearly half of spike TCRs.

Sequencing was performed with immunoSEQ multiplex PCR; in TCRdb, only in-frame clones are kept and a portion is missing. The data contain tens of thousands of clones, around four fifths of them seen just once; the ten biggest clones take up approximately 5.4%. The CDR3 runs to 13 residues. The V and J ends lost 0 bases and 5 bases respectively, with 8 bases between them. Germline V gene sequence: CDR1 LGHDT, CDR2 YNNKEL (reference sequence). The chain links TRBV3-1 (or the pseudogene TRBV3-2) to TRBJ2-7, with D perhaps given as TRBD1 or TRBD2 (5 bases each). This specimen consisted of peripheral blood, obtained on day 0 of AZD1222 vaccination. This TCR derives from an adult in good health. The CDR3 nucleotides are TGTGCCAGCAGCCAAGATCTGGGGGACGAGCAGTACTTC. Protein sequence: CASSQDLGDEQYF.